This record looks at one TCR beta chain sequence and its context. Its specificity is unknown. This specimen belongs to a study of beta chain features in type 1 diabetes. Markers CD45RO/CCR7/CD25/CD127/CD95/CD27 served to sort CD4+ naive, central memory, regulatory and stem cell-like memory cells. Per germline, CDR1 SNHLY and CDR2 FYNNEI. Trimming took 5 bases from V and 7 from J, leaving 14 bases between them. The CDR3 runs 14 residues. cDNA synthesis used the whole RNA isolate, giving expressed TCRB sequences. Only in-frame clones appear in the TCRdb table, and some are missing; sequencing was by immunoSEQ multiplex PCR. This table has under 250,000 clones, about a tenth appearing once. Findings and limits, study-wide: At VDJ recombination sites, type 1 diabetes patients had fewer insertions and more deleted nucleotides.

The sample taken for sequencing was central memory CD4+ T cells from blood. This chain connects TRBV2 to TRBJ1-4, with D unresolved. This receptor was taken from a young man in good health. In DNA, the CDR3 is TGTGCCAGCAGTATACAGAACGGGTTTGAAAAACTGTTTTTT. Translating it yields CASSIQNGFEKLFF. Supplemented by reference TRBV2 and TRBJ1-4, the full variable domain reads EPEVTQTPSHQVTQMGQEVILRCVPISNHLYFYWYRQILGQKVEFLVSFYNNEISEKSEIFDDQFSVERPDGSNFTLKIRSTKLEDSAMYFCASSIQNGFEKLFFGSGTQLSVL.